One TCR beta chain is described in this entry. Its antigen is currently unknown. Generated by immunoSEQ multiplex PCR, the TCRdb table keeps only in-frame clones and is missing some. The sample yields 75,000 to 85,000 clones, roughly 90% seen once. The length of the CDR3 is 14 residues. V lost 1 base, J lost 2 bases, and 9 bases lay in between. Germline V gene data show CDR1 as LNHDA and CDR2 as SQIVND (reference sequence). This specimen belongs to a study of T cell responses to AZD1222 COVID-19 vaccine. Study-level results: Spike-specific TCR repertoires showed rising breadth and depth after two AZD1222 doses. White British donors predominated, females outnumbered males, and clonal diversity was possibly underestimated. Baseline antibody screening turned up just a handful of seropositive AZD1222 recipients.

This TCR derives from an adult in good health. J is TRBJ2-7 and V is TRBV19; D is ambiguous. Sequences were derived from peripheral blood, sampled on day 0 of AZD1222 vaccination. In DNA, the CDR3 is TGTGCCAGTAGTATAGGCTCAGATGCCTACGAGCAGTACTTC. Protein sequence: CASSIGSDAYEQYF.